This T cell receptor (beta chain) comes out of a study of blood T cell repertoires in COVID-19. Study-wide context: In each case, the material was cDNA or gDNA derived from T cells, B-cell-depleted T cells, or PBMCs.

This CDR3 contains 14 residues. V lost 9 bases to trimming and J lost 3 bases; unmatched junction nucleotides: 7. Germline values: CDR1 MNHEY, CDR2 SVGAGI. In the original processing: Estimation of nucleated cell counts relied on the amplification of reference gene primers. Produced via immunoSEQ multiplex PCR; TCRdb's table is partial and in-frame only. The V and J calls and clone size were taken over from that table, and D and trimming were inferred from the DNA. The profile shows approximately 59,000 clones, approximately 80% of them singletons. Sequenced material: peripheral blood. This TCR was recovered from an elderly woman with acute or convalescent COVID-19. The rearrangement links TRBV6-5 to TRBJ2-3, with TRBD1 matching over 9 bases. CDR3 region: CASNDRGGTDTQYF. CDR3 in DNA: TGTGCCAGTAACGACAGGGGGGGTACAGATACGCAGTATTTT.